This paragraph covers one T cell receptor (beta chain) sequence. Its specificity is not known. The data belong to a study of cytomegalovirus exposure and HLA in healthy donors. The germline gives CDR1 SGHKS, CDR2 YYEKEE (reference sequence). The V end was cut by 0 bases, the J end by 4 bases, with 8 bases between. This CDR3 is built from 14 residues. Study-wide points: Analyzed later, most CMV-associated TCR beta chains appeared HLA-restricted. In a later analysis, an Asian-associated ancestry cluster reportedly showed fewer N-insertions than the approximately 700-donor mean. Testing in vitro showed three CMV-associated chains specific for CMV antigens. The authors later found TCR association rates varying by HLA locus, with DRB1 most and HLA-C fewest.

PCR amplification relied on 60 Vbeta primers (plus 13 Jbeta primers). Profiled with immunoSEQ multiplex PCR; TCRdb holds only in-frame clones, not every one. The sample has about 110,000 clones, about four fifths seen once. The specimen was PBMCs. The origin of this receptor is a man aged 50 to 60 in good health and CMV-seronegative. This rearrangement joins TRBV5-5 to TRBJ2-1; D possibly corresponds to TRBD1 (6 bases). CDR3 DNA sequence: TGTGCCAGCAGCTTGGATGACAGGTACAATGAGCAGTTCTTC. Its translation: CASSLDDRYNEQFF.